This T cell receptor (beta chain) was captured by sequencing in a study of shared clonotypes between healthy human individuals. This CDR3 region has 17 residues. CDR1 SGHTA and CDR2 FQGNSA come from the germline V gene. V trimming: 3 bases; J trimming: 2 bases; junction bases outside the gene matches: 9. The protocol was immunoSEQ multiplex PCR, while the TCRdb copy is restricted to in-frame clones and leaves out a portion. The repertoire consists of hundreds of thousands of clones, with around 79% occurring once and the leading ten covering about 13%. The study drew all its donors from Caucasian adults living in Nashville, Tennessee.

The sequenced material came from PBMCs. The TCR was taken from a middle-aged woman in good health. Some clones in this sample may be carry-over from other donors' samples. The V and J genes are TRBV7-2 and TRBJ2-1, with 8 bases that match TRBD1. The CDR3 sequence: CASSFISGTGPYNEQFF. CDR3 nucleotides: TGTGCCAGCAGCTTTATATCCGGGACAGGTCCCTACAATGAGCAGTTCTTC.